This T cell receptor beta chain was sequenced for a study of blood T cell repertoires in COVID-19. The germline V gene has CDR1 SGHDN and CDR2 FVKESK. This CDR3 region has 18 residues. V was pared by 0 bases and J by 7 bases, with 8 bases of the junction left unmatched. The method was immunoSEQ multiplex PCR; TCRdb's version includes in-frame clones alone and lacks a portion of them. The data contain nearly 110,000 clones, 60% to 85% of them singletons. Sequenced sample: peripheral blood. The sequence derives from a man older than 75 with COVID-19, enrolled during active disease. This chain uses TRBV14 with TRBJ2-1, with 14 bases fitting TRBD2. The CDR3 here is CASSQDLGTSGRVNEQFF. As DNA, the CDR3 is TGTGCCAGCAGCCAAGATCTTGGGACTAGCGGGAGAGTAAATGAGCAGTTCTTC.